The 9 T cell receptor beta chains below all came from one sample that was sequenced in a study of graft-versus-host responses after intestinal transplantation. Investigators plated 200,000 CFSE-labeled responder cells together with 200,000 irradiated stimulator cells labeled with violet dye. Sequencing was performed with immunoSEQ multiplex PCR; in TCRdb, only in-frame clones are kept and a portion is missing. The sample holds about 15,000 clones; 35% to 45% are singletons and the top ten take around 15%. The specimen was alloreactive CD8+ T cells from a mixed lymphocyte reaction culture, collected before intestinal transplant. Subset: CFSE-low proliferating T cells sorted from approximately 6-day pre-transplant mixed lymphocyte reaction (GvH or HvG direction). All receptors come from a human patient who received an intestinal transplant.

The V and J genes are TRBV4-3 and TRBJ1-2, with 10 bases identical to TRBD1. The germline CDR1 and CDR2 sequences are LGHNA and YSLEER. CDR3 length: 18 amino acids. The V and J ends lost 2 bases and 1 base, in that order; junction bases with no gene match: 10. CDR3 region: CASSQYRQGAESNYGYTF. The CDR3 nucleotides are TGCGCCAGCAGCCAATACCGACAGGGGGCGGAAAGTAACTATGGCTACACCTTC.

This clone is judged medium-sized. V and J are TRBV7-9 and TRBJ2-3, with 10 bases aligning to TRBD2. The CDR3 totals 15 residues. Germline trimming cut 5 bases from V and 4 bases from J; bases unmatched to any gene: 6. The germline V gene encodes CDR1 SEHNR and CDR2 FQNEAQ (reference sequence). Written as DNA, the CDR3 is TGTGCCAGCAGCACCCTAGCGGGAGATGCAGATACGCAGTATTTT. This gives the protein CASSTLAGDADTQYF.

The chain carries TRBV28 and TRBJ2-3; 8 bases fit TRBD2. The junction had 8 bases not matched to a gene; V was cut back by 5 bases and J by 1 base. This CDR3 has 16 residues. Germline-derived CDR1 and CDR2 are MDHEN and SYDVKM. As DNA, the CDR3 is TGTGCCAGCAGTACCCGGGGGGGGGCCGGCACAGATACGCAGTATTTT. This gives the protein CASSTRGGAGTDTQYF.

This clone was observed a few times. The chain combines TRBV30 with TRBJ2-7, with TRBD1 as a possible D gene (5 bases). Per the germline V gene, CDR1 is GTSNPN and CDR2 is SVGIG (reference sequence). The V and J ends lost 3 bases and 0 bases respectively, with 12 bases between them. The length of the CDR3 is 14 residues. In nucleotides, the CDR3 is TGTGCCTGGAGCCTACAGGTGAGCTCCTACGAGCAGTACTTC. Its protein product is CAWSLQVSSYEQYF.

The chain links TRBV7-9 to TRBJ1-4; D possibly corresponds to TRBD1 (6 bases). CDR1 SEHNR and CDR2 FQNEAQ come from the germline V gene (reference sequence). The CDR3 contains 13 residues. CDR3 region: CASEGGAPEKLFF. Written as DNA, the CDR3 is TGTGCGTCGGAGGGGGGGGCTCCTGAAAAACTGTTTTTT.

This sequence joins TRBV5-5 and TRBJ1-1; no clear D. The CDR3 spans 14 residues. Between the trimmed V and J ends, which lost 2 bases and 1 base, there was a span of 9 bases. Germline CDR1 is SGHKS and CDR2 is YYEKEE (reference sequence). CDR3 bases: TGTGCCAGCAGCTTAGGTCGGGGGAACACTGAAGCTTTCTTT. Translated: CASSLGRGNTEAFF.

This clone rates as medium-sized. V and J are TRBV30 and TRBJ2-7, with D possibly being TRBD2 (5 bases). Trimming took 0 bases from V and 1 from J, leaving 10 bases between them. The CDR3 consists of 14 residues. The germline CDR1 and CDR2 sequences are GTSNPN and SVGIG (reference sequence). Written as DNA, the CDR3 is TGTGCCTGGAGTGTACTTGGACTGTCCTACGAGCAGTACTTC. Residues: CAWSVLGLSYEQYF.

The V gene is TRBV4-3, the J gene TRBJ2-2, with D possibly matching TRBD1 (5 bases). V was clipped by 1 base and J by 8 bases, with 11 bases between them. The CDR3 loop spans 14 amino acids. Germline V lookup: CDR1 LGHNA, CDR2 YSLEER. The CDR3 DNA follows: TGCGCCAGCAGCCAAGTTCAGGGTCCGGGGGAGCTGTTTTTT. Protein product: CASSQVQGPGELFF.

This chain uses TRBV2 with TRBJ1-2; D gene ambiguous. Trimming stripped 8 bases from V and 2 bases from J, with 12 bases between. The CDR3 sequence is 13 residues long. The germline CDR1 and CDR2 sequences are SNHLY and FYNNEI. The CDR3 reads CASDLSLNYGYTF. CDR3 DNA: TGTGCCAGCGACCTTAGCTTAAACTATGGCTACACCTTC.